The 15 T cell receptor beta chains below all came from one sample that was sequenced in a study of T-cell reconstitution after alpha-beta-depleted transplantation in children. The TCRbeta library was prepared with unique molecular identifiers. TCRdb reprocessed the PCR reads via MiXCR and lists one record per CDR3 protein. The sample lists 450,000 to 550,000 distinct CDR3 sequences; 9.5% to 12% were seen once. The sample here was PBMCs, mostly from graft donor cells, taken 180 days after TCRalphabeta/CD19-depleted stem cell transplant. The receptors originated from a female patient between 2 and 15 years old who had a stem cell transplant for aplastic anemia, so the T cells may come from the graft donor.

The chain uses TRBV19 and TRBJ1-1; TRBD1 might be the D (5 bases). The length of the CDR3 is 14 residues. V dropped 7 bases and J dropped 1 base, with 13 bases sitting between them. Germline CDR1 reads LNHDA; CDR2 reads SQIVND (reference sequence). The CDR3 DNA reads TGTGCCAGTATTCGGGAGACAGAGAACACTGAAGCTTTCTTT. Its protein product is CASIRETENTEAFF. The variable domain in full, completed from reference TRBV19 and TRBJ1-1, reads DGGITQSPKYLFRKEGQNVTLSCEQNLNHDAMYWYRQDPGQGLRLIYYSQIVNDFQKGDIAEGYSVSREKKESFPLTVTSAQKNPTAFYLCASIRETENTEAFFGQGTRLTVV.

This clonotype was seen more than once but under ten times. CDR3 nucleotide sequence: TGTGCCAGCAGCTTAGTTACGTCGGTTTTGGGGGCCGGGACAGATACGCAGTATTTT. Protein: CASSLVTSVLGAGTDTQYF. The chain employs TRBV7-8 and TRBJ2-3; possible D gene TRBD1, 6 bases. CDR3 length equals 19 residues. V was shortened by 1 base and J by 3 bases, with 23 bases between the two germline ends. Germline V gene lookup returns CDR1 SGHVS and CDR2 FQNEAQ.

This clonotype was observed a few times. The rearrangement uses TRBV4-3 and TRBJ1-1; D is possibly TRBD1 (6 bases). The CDR3 is 16 residues long. The germline V gene encodes CDR1 LGHNA and CDR2 YSLEER. Trimming removed 0 bases at V and 1 base at J, with 12 bases between. The CDR3: CASSQERAGANTEAFF. CDR3 coding DNA: TGCGCCAGCAGCCAAGAAAGGGCAGGGGCGAACACTGAAGCTTTCTTT.

The V and J genes are TRBV15 and TRBJ2-2; D is ambiguous. The V end was cut by 1 base, the J end by 1 base, with 10 bases between. In germline, CDR1 is LNHNV, CDR2 YYDKDF (reference sequence). The CDR3 is 16 residues long. This CDR3 is CATSRVRTWNTGELFF. The CDR3 DNA reads as TGTGCCACCAGCAGAGTAAGAACCTGGAACACCGGGGAGCTGTTTTTT.

V usage is TRBV12-3 or TRBV12-4 and J usage is TRBJ1-5; D possibly corresponds to TRBD1 (6 bases). Trimming stripped 10 bases from V and 4 bases from J, with 17 bases between. CDR3 length: 14 amino acids. Here the CDR3 reads CATSGDPGNQPQHF. CDR3 sequence (DNA): TGTGCCACTTCAGGGGACCCCGGGAATCAGCCCCAGCATTTT.

The CDR3 nucleotides read TGTGCCATCAGTCCCTATCGTCGACAGGGAGGGGCAGATACGCAGTATTTT. Translation gives CAISPYRRQGGADTQYF. The genes are TRBV10-3 and TRBJ2-3, with D perhaps matching TRBD1 or TRBD2 (7 bases each). V was cut by 5 bases and J by 4 bases, with 22 bases left in between. Germline assignment: CDR1 ENHRY and CDR2 SYGVKD. This CDR3 is 17 amino acids long.

V gene TRBV20-1 combines with J gene TRBJ2-1, with 9 bases matching TRBD2. The trim removed 7 bases at V and 4 bases at J, leaving 17 bases unmatched. Per germline, CDR1 DFQATT and CDR2 SNEGSKA (reference sequence). The CDR3 has 17 residues. Here the CDR3 DNA reads TGCAGTGTCCCAACCGCGCCCGGGACTAGCTCTTACAATGAGCAGTTCTTC. Its protein product is CSVPTAPGTSSYNEQFF.

Concerning this clonotype itself: Germline is not matched at one junction end, which may reflect a read error. The V gene is TRBV7-2, the J gene TRBJ2-4; 8 bases map to TRBD1. The CDR3 covers 14 residues. The germline V gene encodes CDR1 SGHTA and CDR2 FQGNSA. The CDR3 DNA reads TGTGCCGGCAGCCCCAATTACAGGGGGGACATTCAGTACTTC. It is translated as CAGSPNYRGDIQYF.

The V and J genes are TRBV12-3 or TRBV12-4 and TRBJ2-2; no reliable D call. With 8 bases removed from V and 3 bases from J, the gap between germline ends came to 22 bases. This CDR3 comprises 17 residues. In DNA, the CDR3 is TGTGCCAGCCGAGACGCCGGAACATCCACTTACACCGGGGAGCTGTTTTTT. Translated: CASRDAGTSTYTGELFF.

The chain carries TRBV6-2 or TRBV6-3 and TRBJ2-7; D unresolved. Germline V gene sequence: CDR1 MNHEY, CDR2 SVGEGT. The CDR3 spans 12 residues. V gave up 11 bases and J gave up 7 bases, with 18 bases separating them. The CDR3 loop reads CAPQAPFGEQYV. The CDR3 DNA follows: TGTGCCCCCCAGGCTCCTTTCGGAGAGCAGTACGTC.

This clonotype was found many times. This chain links TRBV4-1 with TRBJ2-7; 7 bases match TRBD2. Germline V gene lookup returns CDR1 MGHRA and CDR2 YSYEKL. Unmatched junction bases numbered 2, after V lost 0 bases and J lost 3 bases. The CDR3 is made up of 14 amino acids. CDR3 DNA sequence: TGCGCCAGCAGCCAAGATCAGCGGGGCTACGAGCAGTACGTC. Its translation is CASSQDQRGYEQYV.

This clonotype was seen only a few times. J is TRBJ2-7 and V is TRBV7-8, with a possible D match to TRBD1 (5 bases). The V gene's germline CDR1 is SGHVS and CDR2 FQNEAQ. V gave up 1 base and J gave up 6 bases, with 13 bases separating them. The CDR3 totals 14 residues. The chain's CDR3 is CASSLDQGIGEQYF. Written as DNA, the CDR3 is TGTGCCAGCAGCTTAGACCAGGGAATAGGCGAGCAGTACTTC.

This clonotype has a handful of counts. The gene calls are TRBV12-3 or TRBV12-4 and TRBJ2-1; D uncertain. The CDR3 is 13 amino acids. V dropped 5 bases and J dropped 4 bases, with 9 bases sitting between them. The CDR3, as DNA: TGTGCCAGCAGTCTGTACTGGTACAATGAGCAGTTCTTC. Translated: CASSLYWYNEQFF.

This clonotype was seen a few times. In nucleotides, the CDR3 is TGTGCCAGCAGCTTTGGCGGTCCCGCACATTACAATGAGCAGTTCTTC. Translating it yields CASSFGGPAHYNEQFF. The chain uses TRBV11-3 and TRBJ2-1; D is undetermined. Trimming cost V 3 bases and J 4 bases, with 16 bases left between them. CDR1 and CDR2 (germline): SGHNT, YENEEA. CDR3 length: 16 residues. Looking up the rest from reference TRBV11-3 and TRBJ2-1 gives the full variable domain: EAGVVQSPRYKIIEKKQPVAFWCNPISGHNTLYWYLQNLGQGPELLIRYENEEAVDDSQLPKDRFSAERLKGVDSTLKIQPAELGDSAVYLCASSFGGPAHYNEQFFGPGTRLTVL.

The chain uses TRBV28 and TRBJ2-1, with 7 bases lining up with TRBD2. CDR1 is MDHEN, CDR2 SYDVKM, per germline. Trimming at V came to 8 bases and at J to 5 bases, leaving 12 bases not matched to a gene. This CDR3 spans 15 amino acids. DNA for the CDR3: TGTGCCAGCCACTGGGGTGCGGGAGTAAACAATGAGCAGTTCTTC. Its translation: CASHWGAGVNNEQFF.